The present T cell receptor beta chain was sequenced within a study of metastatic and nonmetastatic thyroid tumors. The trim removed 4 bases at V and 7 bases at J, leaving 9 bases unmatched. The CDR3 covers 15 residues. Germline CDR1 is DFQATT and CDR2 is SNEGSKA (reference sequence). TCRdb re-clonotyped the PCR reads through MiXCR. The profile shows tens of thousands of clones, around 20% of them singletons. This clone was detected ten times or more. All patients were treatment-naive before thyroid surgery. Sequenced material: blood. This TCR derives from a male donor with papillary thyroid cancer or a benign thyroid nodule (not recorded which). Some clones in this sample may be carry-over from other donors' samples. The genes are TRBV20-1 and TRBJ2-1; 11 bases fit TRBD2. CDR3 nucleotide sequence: TGCAGTGCTAACCCCACTAGCGGGAGTGGGAATGAGCAGTTCTTC. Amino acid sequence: CSANPTSGSGNEQFF.